These 3 T cell receptor beta chains originate from one sample sequenced in a study of glioma-infiltrating T cells. Amplification of TCR alpha and beta CDR3 regions from RNA used iRepertoire nested multiplex PCR. TCRdb ran MiXCR on the multiplex PCR reads and lists one entry per CDR3 protein. The table records more than 350,000 distinct CDR3 sequences, roughly two fifths of them present only once. Sequencing was carried out using glioma tissue, nonneoplastic brain tissue, or PBMCs (not recorded which). The origin of the receptors is a human donor with low-grade glioma or glioblastoma, undergoing nonglioma brain surgery, or in good health (not recorded which).

The genes are TRBV10-3 and TRBJ2-1; TRBD2 agrees at 9 bases. The CDR3 length is 17 residues. V lost 0 bases to trimming and J lost 5 bases; unmatched junction nucleotides: 8. CDR1 and CDR2 from the germline V gene are ENHRY and SYGVKD. The CDR3 DNA sequence: TGTGCCATCAGTGAGTCGTGGGAGGCTAGCGGGAACAATGAGCAGTTCTTC. It specifies CAISESWEASGNNEQFF.

This clonotype was detected many times. This rearrangement joins TRBV28 to TRBJ2-5; D ambiguous. The V gene lost 5 bases and the J gene lost 2 bases, with 15 bases spanning the gap. Germline assignment: CDR1 MDHEN and CDR2 SYDVKM. There are 15 residues in the CDR3. The CDR3 bases are TGTGCCAGCAGTCCTGCTTCCCGGGTTCAAGAGACCCAGTACTTC. Translated: CASSPASRVQETQYF.

In its sample, this clonotype was seen many times. V is TRBV6-2 or TRBV6-3 and J is TRBJ2-1; no clear D gene. CDR3 length: 12 residues. Looked up from germline, CDR1 is MNHEY and CDR2 is SVGEGT. V gave up 6 bases and J gave up 8 bases, with 11 bases separating them. CDR3 amino acids: CASSWLDHEQFF. The CDR3 DNA sequence: TGTGCCAGCAGCTGGCTAGACCATGAGCAGTTCTTC.